In this sample, the clone carrying this TCR beta chain is medium-sized. The data were obtained in a study of PD-L1 blockade in urothelial cancer. Study-wide context: In the patient group, about 85% of the roughly 29 were males with bladder-origin urothelial cancer. Earlier, patients had received 0 to 3 chemotherapy regimens.

Sequencing used immunoSEQ multiplex PCR; TCRdb keeps in-frame clones, though not all of them. The sample lists about 120,000 clones; roughly 91% were seen once. Trimming took 6 bases from V and 0 from J, leaving 12 bases between them. Germline assignment: CDR1 MNHNS and CDR2 SASEGT. There are 15 residues in the CDR3. Stated time point: peripheral blood 6 weeks after treatment start. The sample here was PBMCs, taken around atezolizumab (anti-PD-L1) treatment. The receptor comes from a man aged 55 to 70 with urothelial cancer. The chain combines TRBV6-1 with TRBJ1-5; no clear D gene. This chain's CDR3 is CASREVLDSNQPQHF. Written as DNA, the CDR3 is TGTGCCAGCAGGGAGGTTCTGGATAGCAATCAGCCCCAGCATTTT.